This T cell receptor (beta chain) was captured by sequencing in a study of cytomegalovirus exposure and HLA in healthy donors. The CDR3 has 11 residues. Germline V CDR1 and CDR2: MGHDK, SYGVNS. Comments on this clone: An end of the junction does not agree with germline; a read error may underlie this. Other DNA variants within this sample encode the same CDR3.

The data were produced by immunoSEQ multiplex PCR, yet TCRdb's version contains in-frame clones alone and is incomplete. This table holds under 150,000 clones, 85% to 90% found once. The donors were members of the validation cohort comprising over a hundred subjects, separate from the roughly 650-subject first cohort. The V call is TRBV25-1, the J call TRBJ1-2; 7 nucleotides match TRBD1. This sequence was found in a woman younger than 35 in good health and CMV-seropositive. The specimen was PBMCs. The CDR3 DNA sequence: TGTGCCAGCACCCAGGGGGGCGGCTACACATTC. The encoded protein is CASTQGGGYTF.